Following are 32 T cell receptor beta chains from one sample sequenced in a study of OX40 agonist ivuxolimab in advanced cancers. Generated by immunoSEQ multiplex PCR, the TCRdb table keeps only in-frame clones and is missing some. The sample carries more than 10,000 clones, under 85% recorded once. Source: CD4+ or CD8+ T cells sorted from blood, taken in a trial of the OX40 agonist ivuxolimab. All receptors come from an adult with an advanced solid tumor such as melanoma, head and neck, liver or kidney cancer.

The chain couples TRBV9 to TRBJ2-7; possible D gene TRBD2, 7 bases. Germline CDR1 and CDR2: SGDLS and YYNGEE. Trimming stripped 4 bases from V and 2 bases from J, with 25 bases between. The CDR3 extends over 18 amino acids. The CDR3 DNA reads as TGTGCCAGCAGCTCGCCGAGGGGGGGGACTACCGATACCTACGAGCAGTACTTC. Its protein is CASSSPRGGTTDTYEQYF.

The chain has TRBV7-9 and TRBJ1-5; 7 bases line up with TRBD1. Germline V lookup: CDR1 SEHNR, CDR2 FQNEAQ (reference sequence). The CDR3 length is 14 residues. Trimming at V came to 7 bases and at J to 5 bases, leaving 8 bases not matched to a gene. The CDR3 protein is CASNTGATDQPQHF. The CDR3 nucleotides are TGTGCCAGCAACACAGGGGCGACGGATCAGCCCCAGCATTTT.

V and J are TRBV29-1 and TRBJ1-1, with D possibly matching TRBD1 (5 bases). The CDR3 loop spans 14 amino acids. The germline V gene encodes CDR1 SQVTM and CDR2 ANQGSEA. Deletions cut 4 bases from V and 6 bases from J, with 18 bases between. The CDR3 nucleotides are TGCAGCGTTGCCGGGGCCCTCGACAGAGCTGAAGCTTTCTTT. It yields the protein CSVAGALDRAEAFF.

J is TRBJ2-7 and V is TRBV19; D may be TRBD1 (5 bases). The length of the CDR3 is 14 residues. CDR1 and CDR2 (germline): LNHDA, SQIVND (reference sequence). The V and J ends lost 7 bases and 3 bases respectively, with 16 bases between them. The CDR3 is CASTLGLELYEQYF. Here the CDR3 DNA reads TGTGCCAGTACCCTGGGGCTAGAACTCTACGAGCAGTACTTC.

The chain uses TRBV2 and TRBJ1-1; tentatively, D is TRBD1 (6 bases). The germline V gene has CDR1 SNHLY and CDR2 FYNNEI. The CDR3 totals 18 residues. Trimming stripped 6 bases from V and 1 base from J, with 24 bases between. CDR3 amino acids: CASRSTGVGQGRNTEAFF. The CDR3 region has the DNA TGTGCCAGCAGAAGCACTGGGGTGGGGCAGGGGCGGAACACTGAAGCTTTCTTT.

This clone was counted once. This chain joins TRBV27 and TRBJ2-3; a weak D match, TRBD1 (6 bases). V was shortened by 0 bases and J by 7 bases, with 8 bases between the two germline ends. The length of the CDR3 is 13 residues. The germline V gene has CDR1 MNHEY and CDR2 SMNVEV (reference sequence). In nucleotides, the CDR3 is TGTGCCAGCAGTTTATCCAGGGGAAATACGCAGTATTTT. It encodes CASSLSRGNTQYF.

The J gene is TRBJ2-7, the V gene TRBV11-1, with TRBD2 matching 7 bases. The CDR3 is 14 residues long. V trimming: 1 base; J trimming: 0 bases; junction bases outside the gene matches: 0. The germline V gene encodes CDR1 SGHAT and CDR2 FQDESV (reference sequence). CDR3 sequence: CASSLERGSYEQYF. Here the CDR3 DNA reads TGTGCCAGCAGCTTAGAGCGGGGCTCCTACGAGCAGTACTTC. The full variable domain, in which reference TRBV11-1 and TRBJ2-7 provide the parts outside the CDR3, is EAEVAQSPRYKITEKSQAVAFWCDPISGHATLYWYRQILGQGPELLVQFQDESVVDDSQLPKDRFSAERLKGVDSTLKIQPAELGDSAMYLCASSLERGSYEQYFGPGTRLTVT.

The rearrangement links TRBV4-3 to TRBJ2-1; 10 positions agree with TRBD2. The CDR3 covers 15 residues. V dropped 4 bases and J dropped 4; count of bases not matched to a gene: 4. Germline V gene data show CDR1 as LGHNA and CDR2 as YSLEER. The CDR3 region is CASSRTSGTYNEQFF. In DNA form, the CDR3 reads TGCGCCAGCAGCCGAACTAGCGGGACTTACAATGAGCAGTTCTTC.

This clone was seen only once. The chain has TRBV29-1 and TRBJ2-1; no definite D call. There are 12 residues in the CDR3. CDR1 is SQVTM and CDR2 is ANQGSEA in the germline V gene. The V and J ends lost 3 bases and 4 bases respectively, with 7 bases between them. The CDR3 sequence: CSVEPRYNEQFF. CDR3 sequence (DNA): TGCAGCGTTGAGCCCAGATACAATGAGCAGTTCTTC.

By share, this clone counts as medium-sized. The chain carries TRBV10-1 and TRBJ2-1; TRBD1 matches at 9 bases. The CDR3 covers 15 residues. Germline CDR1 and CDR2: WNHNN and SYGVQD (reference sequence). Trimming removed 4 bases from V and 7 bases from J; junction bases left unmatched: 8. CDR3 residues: CASSVGTGWKNEQFF. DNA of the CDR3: TGCGCCAGCAGTGTTGGGACAGGGTGGAAGAATGAGCAGTTCTTC.

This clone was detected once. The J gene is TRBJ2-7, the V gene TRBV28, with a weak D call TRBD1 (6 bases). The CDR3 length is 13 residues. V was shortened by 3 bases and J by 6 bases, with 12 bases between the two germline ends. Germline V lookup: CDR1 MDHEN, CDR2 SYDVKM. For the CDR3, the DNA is TGTGCCAGCAGTTTGCCAGGGGCCAGCGAGCAGTACTTC. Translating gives CASSLPGASEQYF.

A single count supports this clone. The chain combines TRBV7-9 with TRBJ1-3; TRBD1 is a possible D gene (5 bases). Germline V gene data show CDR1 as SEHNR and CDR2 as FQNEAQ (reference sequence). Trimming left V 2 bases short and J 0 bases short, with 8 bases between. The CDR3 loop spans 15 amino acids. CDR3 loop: CASSLQGLSGNTIYF. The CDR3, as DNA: TGTGCCAGCAGCTTACAGGGCCTCTCTGGAAACACCATATATTTT.

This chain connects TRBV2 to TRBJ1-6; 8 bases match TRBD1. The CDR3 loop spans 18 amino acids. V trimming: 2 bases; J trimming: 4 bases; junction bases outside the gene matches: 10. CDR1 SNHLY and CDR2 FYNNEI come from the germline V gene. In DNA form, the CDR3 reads TGTGCCAGCAGTGAATATTGGGACAGGTTCGGATATAATTCACCCCTCCACTTT. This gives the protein CASSEYWDRFGYNSPLHF.

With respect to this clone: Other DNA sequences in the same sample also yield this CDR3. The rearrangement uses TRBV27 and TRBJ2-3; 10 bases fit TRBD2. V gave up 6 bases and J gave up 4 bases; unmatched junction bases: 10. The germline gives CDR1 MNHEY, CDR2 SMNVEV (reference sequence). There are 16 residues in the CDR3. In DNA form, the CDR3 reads TGTGCCAGCAGCCTCTCCCTAGCGGGAGCCGCAGATACGCAGTATTTT. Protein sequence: CASSLSLAGAADTQYF.

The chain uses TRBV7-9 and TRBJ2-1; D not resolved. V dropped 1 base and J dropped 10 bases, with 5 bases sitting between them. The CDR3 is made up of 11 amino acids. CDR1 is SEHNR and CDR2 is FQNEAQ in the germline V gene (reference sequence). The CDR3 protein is CASSLGSEQFF. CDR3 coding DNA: TGTGCCAGCAGCTTAGGGAGCGAGCAGTTCTTC.

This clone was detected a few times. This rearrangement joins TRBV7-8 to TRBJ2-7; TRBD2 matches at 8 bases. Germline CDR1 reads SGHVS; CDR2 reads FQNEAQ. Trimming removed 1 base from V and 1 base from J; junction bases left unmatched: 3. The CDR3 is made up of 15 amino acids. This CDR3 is CASSLGASGSYEQYF. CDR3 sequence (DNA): TGTGCCAGCAGCTTAGGGGCTAGCGGGTCCTACGAGCAGTACTTC.

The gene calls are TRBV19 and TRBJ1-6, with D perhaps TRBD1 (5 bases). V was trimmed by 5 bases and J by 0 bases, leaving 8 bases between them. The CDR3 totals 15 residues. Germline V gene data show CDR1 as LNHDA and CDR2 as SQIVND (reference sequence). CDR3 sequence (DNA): TGTGCCAGTAGTGGGGGAGGCTCCTATAATTCACCCCTCCACTTT. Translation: CASSGGGSYNSPLHF.

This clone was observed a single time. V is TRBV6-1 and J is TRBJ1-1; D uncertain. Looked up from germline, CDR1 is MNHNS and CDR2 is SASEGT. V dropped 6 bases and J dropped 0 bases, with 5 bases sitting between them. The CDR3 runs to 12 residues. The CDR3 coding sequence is TGTGCCAGCAGCACAATGAACACTGAAGCTTTCTTT. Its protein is CASSTMNTEAFF.

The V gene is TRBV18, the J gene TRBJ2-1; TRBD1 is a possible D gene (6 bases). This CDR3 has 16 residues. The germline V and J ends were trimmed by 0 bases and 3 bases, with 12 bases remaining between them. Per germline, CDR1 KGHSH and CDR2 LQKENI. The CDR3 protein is CASSPPTGYYYNEQFF. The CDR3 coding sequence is TGTGCCAGCTCACCACCGACAGGCTATTACTACAATGAGCAGTTCTTC.

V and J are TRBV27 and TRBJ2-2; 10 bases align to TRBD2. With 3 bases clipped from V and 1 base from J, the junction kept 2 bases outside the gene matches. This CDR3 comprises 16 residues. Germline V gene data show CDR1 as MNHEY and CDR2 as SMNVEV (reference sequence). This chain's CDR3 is CASSFSGGENTGELFF. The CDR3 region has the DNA TGTGCCAGCAGTTTCAGCGGGGGGGAGAACACCGGGGAGCTGTTTTTT.

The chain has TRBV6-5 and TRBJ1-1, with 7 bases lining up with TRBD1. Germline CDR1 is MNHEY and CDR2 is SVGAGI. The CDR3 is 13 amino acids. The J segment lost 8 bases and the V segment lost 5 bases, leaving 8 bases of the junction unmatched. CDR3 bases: TGTGCCAGCAGTATACTGACAGGGACGGAAGCTTTCTTT. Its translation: CASSILTGTEAFF.

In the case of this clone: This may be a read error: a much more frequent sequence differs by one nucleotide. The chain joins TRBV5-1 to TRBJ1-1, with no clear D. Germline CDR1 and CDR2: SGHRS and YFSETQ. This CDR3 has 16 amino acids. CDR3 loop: CASSPLTYGANIEAFF. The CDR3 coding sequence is TGCGCCAGCAGCCCCCTGACATACGGCGCGAACATTGAAGCTTTCTTT.

CDR3 loop: CASSQTLAGGDNEQFF. CDR3 DNA sequence: TGCGCCAGCAGCCAAACCCTAGCGGGAGGGGATAATGAGCAGTTCTTC. This chain links TRBV4-1 with TRBJ2-1, with TRBD2 matching over 12 bases. CDR1 and CDR2 from the germline V gene are MGHRA and YSYEKL. The ends lost 2 bases at V and 7 bases at J; junction bases unmatched: 6. The CDR3 totals 16 residues.

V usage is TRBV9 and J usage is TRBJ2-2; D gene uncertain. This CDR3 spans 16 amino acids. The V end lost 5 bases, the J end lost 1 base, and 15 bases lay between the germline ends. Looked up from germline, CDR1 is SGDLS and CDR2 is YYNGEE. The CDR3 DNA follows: TGTGCCAGCAGTCCGAGGCGGCAGATGAACACCGGGGAGCTGTTTTTT. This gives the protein CASSPRRQMNTGELFF.

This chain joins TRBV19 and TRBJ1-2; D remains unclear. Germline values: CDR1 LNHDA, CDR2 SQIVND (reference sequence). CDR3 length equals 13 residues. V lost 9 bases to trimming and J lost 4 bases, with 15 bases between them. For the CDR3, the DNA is TGTGCCAGCCGGGCAGTTTCCCTCTATGGCTACACCTTC. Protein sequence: CASRAVSLYGYTF.

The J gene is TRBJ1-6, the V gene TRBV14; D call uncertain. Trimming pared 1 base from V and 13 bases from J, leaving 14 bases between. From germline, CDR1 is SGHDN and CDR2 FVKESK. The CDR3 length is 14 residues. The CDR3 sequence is CASSQVGGSHPLHF. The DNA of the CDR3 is TGTGCCAGCAGCCAAGTGGGAGGGAGTCACCCCCTCCACTTT.

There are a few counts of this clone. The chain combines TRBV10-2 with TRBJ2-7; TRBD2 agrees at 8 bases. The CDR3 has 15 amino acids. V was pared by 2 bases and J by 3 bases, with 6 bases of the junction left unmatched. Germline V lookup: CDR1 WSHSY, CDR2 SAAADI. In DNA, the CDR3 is TGCGCCAGCAGTGAGGCTCCCAGCGGGGGCTACGAGCAGTACTTC. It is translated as CASSEAPSGGYEQYF.

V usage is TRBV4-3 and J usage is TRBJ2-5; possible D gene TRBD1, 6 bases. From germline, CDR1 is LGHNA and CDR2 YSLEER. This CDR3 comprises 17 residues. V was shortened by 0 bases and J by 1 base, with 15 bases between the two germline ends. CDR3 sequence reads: CASSQDRWDNPQETQYF. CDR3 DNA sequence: TGCGCCAGCAGCCAAGATCGGTGGGACAATCCCCAAGAGACCCAGTACTTC.

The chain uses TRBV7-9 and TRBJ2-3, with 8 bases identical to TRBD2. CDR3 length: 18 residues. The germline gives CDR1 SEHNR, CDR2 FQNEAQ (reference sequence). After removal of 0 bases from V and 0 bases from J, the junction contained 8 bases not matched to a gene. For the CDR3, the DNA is TGTGCCAGCAGCTTAGCGCGGGGTAGCGGGGCGAGCACAGATACGCAGTATTTT. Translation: CASSLARGSGASTDTQYF.

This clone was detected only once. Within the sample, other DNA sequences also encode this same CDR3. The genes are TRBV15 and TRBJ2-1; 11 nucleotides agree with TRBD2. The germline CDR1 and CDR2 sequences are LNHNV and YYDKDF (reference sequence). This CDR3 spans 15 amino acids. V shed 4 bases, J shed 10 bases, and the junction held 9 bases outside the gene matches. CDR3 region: CATSTVAGGPVEQFF. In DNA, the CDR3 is TGTGCCACCAGCACCGTAGCGGGAGGGCCGGTAGAGCAGTTCTTC.

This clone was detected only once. The CDR3, as DNA: TGTGCCAGCAGGAACACGCTAGCGGGCCCTGGCACAGATACGCAGTATTTT. Protein product: CASRNTLAGPGTDTQYF. The chain carries TRBV2 and TRBJ2-3, with 8 nucleotides matching TRBD2. The germline V gene encodes CDR1 SNHLY and CDR2 FYNNEI. After removal of 6 bases from V and 1 base from J, the junction contained 12 bases not matched to a gene. This CDR3 region has 17 residues.

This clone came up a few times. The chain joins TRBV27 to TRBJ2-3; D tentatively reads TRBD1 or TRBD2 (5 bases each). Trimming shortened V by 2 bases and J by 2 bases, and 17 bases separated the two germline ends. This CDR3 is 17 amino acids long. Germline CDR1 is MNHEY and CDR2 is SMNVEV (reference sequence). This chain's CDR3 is CASSLGGTSINTDTQYF. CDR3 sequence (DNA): TGTGCCAGCAGTTTAGGTGGGACCTCCATAAACACAGATACGCAGTATTTT.